Below, 13 T cell receptor beta chains from the same sample are listed, as sequenced in a study of regulatory T cells in long-lasting Graves disease. Assembly of TCR beta libraries relied on iRepertoire HTBI primers together with Arm-PCR of CDR3 regions. MiXCR, applied by TCRdb to the multiplex PCR reads, yields one record per CDR3 protein. The sample includes hundreds of thousands of distinct CDR3 sequences, less than 20% of them seen just once. Time point indicated: newly diagnosed GD, antithyroid drugs for less than 3 months. RNA isolated from PBMCs was used to make the TCR library. The same sample was also studied in work on T cells in Graves' hyperthyroidism and ophthalmopathy.

This specimen consisted of peripheral blood mononuclear cells (PBMCs), obtained at new diagnosis, from a patient treated with antithyroid drugs. These receptors all stem from a woman in her twenties or thirties with Graves disease.

This clonotype has just one count. This could be a read error, since a much larger clone is one nucleotide away. The chain links TRBV2 to TRBJ2-2; TRBD2 agrees at 11 bases. This CDR3 is built from 17 residues. Trimming took 5 bases from V and 6 from J; bases not matched to a gene: 11. Germline V gives CDR1 SNHLY, CDR2 FYNNEI. The CDR3 region has the DNA TGTGCCAGCAGTTCCTTAGCGGGAGGGCTAGGGCCCGGGGAGCTGTTTTTT. It translates to CASSSLAGGLGPGELFF.

This clonotype was seen ten or more times. V gene TRBV30 combines with J gene TRBJ2-2; D is ambiguous. CDR1 and CDR2 from the germline V gene are GTSNPN and SVGIG (reference sequence). This CDR3 has 15 residues. Trimming stripped 1 base from V and 3 bases from J, with 12 bases between. CDR3 sequence: CAWSAIWSDTGELFF. CDR3 nucleotides: TGTGCCTGGAGTGCGATATGGTCCGACACCGGGGAGCTGTTTTTT.

V and J are TRBV7-9 and TRBJ2-7, with unresolved D. Looked up from germline, CDR1 is SEHNR and CDR2 is FQNEAQ (reference sequence). The CDR3 runs 13 residues. Between the trimmed V and J ends, which lost 2 bases and 2 bases, there was a span of 7 bases. The CDR3 spells CASSLFSAYEQYF. CDR3 coding DNA: TGTGCCAGCAGCTTATTTTCTGCCTACGAGCAGTACTTC.

This clonotype came up many times. V usage is TRBV28 and J usage is TRBJ1-2, with D maybe TRBD1 (5 bases). Germline-derived CDR1 and CDR2 are MDHEN and SYDVKM. The CDR3 is made up of 14 amino acids. V dropped 8 bases and J dropped 2 bases, with 15 bases sitting between them. CDR3 protein: CASRTGGLNYGYTF. The CDR3 DNA reads TGTGCCAGCCGCACGGGGGGACTAAACTATGGCTACACCTTC.

This clonotype was observed many times. The chain uses TRBV10-1 and TRBJ1-5; the D gene is possibly TRBD1 (5 bases). V was shortened by 10 bases and J by 9 bases, with 16 bases between the two germline ends. The V gene's germline CDR1 is WNHNN and CDR2 SYGVQD (reference sequence). The CDR3 is made up of 12 amino acids. The CDR3 loop is CATIQGFWPQHF. The CDR3 bases are TGCGCCACCATCCAGGGATTCTGGCCCCAGCATTTT.

This clonotype was observed at least ten times. This rearrangement joins TRBV11-2 to TRBJ2-5, with 7 bases matching TRBD2. The length of the CDR3 is 15 residues. Germline V lookup: CDR1 SGHAT, CDR2 FQNNGV. V gave up 2 bases and J gave up 1 base; unmatched junction bases: 4. CDR3 DNA sequence: TGTGCCAGCAGCTTAAGTGGGACTATCCAAGAGACCCAGTACTTC. Translation: CASSLSGTIQETQYF.

Many counts were recorded for this clonotype. V gene TRBV11-2 combines with J gene TRBJ2-1, with a tentative D call TRBD2 (5 bases). V lost 4 bases to trimming and J lost 1 base, with 14 bases between them. Germline V gene lookup returns CDR1 SGHAT and CDR2 FQNNGV. The CDR3 is made up of 16 amino acids. CDR3 protein: CASSSPGSGSYNEQFF. The CDR3 nucleotides read TGTGCCAGCAGCTCCCCGGGGAGTGGATCCTACAATGAGCAGTTCTTC.

The gene calls are TRBV7-9 and TRBJ2-7; D is uncertain. The CDR3 totals 10 residues. Germline V gene sequence: CDR1 SEHNR, CDR2 FQNEAQ (reference sequence). Trimming took 5 bases from V and 11 from J, leaving 10 bases between them. CDR3 in DNA: TGTGCCAGCAGCCCCAAGGATGAGTACTTC. This encodes CASSPKDEYF.

The chain carries TRBV28 and TRBJ1-3; D gene ambiguous. V shed 3 bases and J shed 0 bases, with 6 bases lying between them. CDR1 MDHEN and CDR2 SYDVKM come from the germline V gene. This CDR3 has 14 amino acids. The chain's CDR3 is CASSFLLSGNTIYF. CDR3 coding DNA: TGTGCCAGCAGTTTTCTGCTCTCTGGAAACACCATATATTTT.

This clonotype showed up many times. This chain uses TRBV6-1 with TRBJ1-5; D not resolved. Trimming shortened V by 7 bases and J by 2 bases, and 12 bases separated the two germline ends. CDR1 and CDR2 (germline): MNHNS, SASEGT. There are 14 residues in the CDR3. The CDR3 loop is CASTGGYGNQPQHF. CDR3 nucleotides: TGTGCCAGCACTGGAGGGTACGGCAATCAGCCCCAGCATTTT.

This clonotype was counted many times. The chain joins TRBV19 to TRBJ2-1; 11 nucleotides line up with TRBD2. This CDR3 spans 17 amino acids. V dropped 7 bases and J dropped 9; count of bases not matched to a gene: 17. Germline V gives CDR1 LNHDA, CDR2 SQIVND (reference sequence). The CDR3 here is CASTSQTHRLAGREQFF. Here the CDR3 DNA reads TGTGCCAGTACCTCCCAAACCCACCGACTAGCGGGACGTGAGCAGTTCTTC.

This clonotype showed up many times. The gene calls are TRBV28 and TRBJ2-1, with a weak D call TRBD1 (5 bases). The germline V gene has CDR1 MDHEN and CDR2 SYDVKM. The CDR3 sequence is 13 residues long. The V end lost 6 bases, the J end lost 4 bases, and 10 bases lay between the germline ends. For the CDR3, the DNA is TGTGCCAGCAGGCGACAGACGTACAATGAGCAGTTCTTC. Residues: CASRRQTYNEQFF.

This clonotype occurred many times. V and J are TRBV6-2 or TRBV6-3 and TRBJ2-7, with D possibly being TRBD2 (6 bases). The CDR3 loop spans 13 amino acids. Germline loops: CDR1 MNHEY, CDR2 SVGEGT. Trimming cost V 7 bases and J 0 bases, with 10 bases left between them. The CDR3 nucleotides read TGTGCCAGCATGTACGGGAGCTCCTACGAGCAGTACTTC. Translation: CASMYGSSYEQYF.